Below, 23 T cell receptor beta chains from the same sample are listed, as sequenced in a study of control samples from healthy donors and cancer patients. Libraries were prepared by immunoSEQ multiplex PCR; TCRdb keeps only in-frame clonotypes and omits some of them. The top ten hold over 9.5% of the sample, which has about 58,000 clones, roughly 86% seen once. The sequencing sample was made of PBMCs. These receptors came from a woman aged 60-70 years with lung cancer.

V usage is TRBV20-1 and J usage is TRBJ2-5; D remains unclear. The CDR3 consists of 11 residues. V gave up 6 bases and J gave up 5 bases, with 10 bases separating them. Germline CDR1 and CDR2: DFQATT and SNEGSKA (reference sequence). The CDR3 spells CSASPTETQYF. The CDR3 DNA follows: TGCAGTGCCTCTCCCACTGAGACCCAGTACTTC.

The chain joins TRBV19 to TRBJ2-7; the D gene could be TRBD1 or TRBD2 (5 bases each). From germline, CDR1 is LNHDA and CDR2 SQIVND (reference sequence). Trimming shortened V by 5 bases and J by 8 bases, and 16 bases separated the two germline ends. The CDR3 is 13 amino acids. The CDR3 here is CASSFGTTDKQYF. In DNA form, the CDR3 reads TGTGCCAGTAGTTTCGGGACGACTGACAAGCAGTACTTC.

This clone was counted once. This rearrangement joins TRBV9 to TRBJ2-7; D may be TRBD1 or TRBD2 (5 bases each). With 4 bases removed from V and 4 bases from J, the gap between germline ends came to 12 bases. CDR1 SGDLS and CDR2 YYNGEE come from the germline V gene. The CDR3 spans 13 residues. The CDR3 reads CASSPRDGYEQYF. The CDR3 DNA is TGTGCCAGCAGCCCCCGGGACGGTTACGAGCAGTACTTC.

This clone was seen just once. The chain combines TRBV30 with TRBJ1-6; 9 bases line up with TRBD1. CDR3 length: 14 amino acids. J was trimmed by 5 bases and V by 4 bases; bases with no gene match: 3. In germline, CDR1 is GTSNPN, CDR2 SVGIG (reference sequence). The CDR3 region is CAWNRGLDNSPLHF. In DNA, the CDR3 is TGTGCCTGGAACAGGGGGCTTGATAATTCACCCCTCCACTTT.

This sequence joins TRBV27 and TRBJ1-6, with D perhaps TRBD1 (5 bases). The CDR3 is 13 residues long. The V gene lost 4 bases and the J gene lost 4 bases, with 5 bases spanning the gap. Germline V gene sequence: CDR1 MNHEY, CDR2 SMNVEV (reference sequence). CDR3 amino acids: CASSSGYNSPLHF. The CDR3 region has the DNA TGTGCCAGCAGTTCAGGGTATAATTCACCCCTCCACTTT.

The chain links TRBV6-5 to TRBJ2-7, with D tentatively TRBD1 or TRBD2 (5 bases each). V was trimmed by 4 bases and J by 6 bases, leaving 10 bases between them. The CDR3 is 12 residues long. The germline V gene encodes CDR1 MNHEY and CDR2 SVGAGI. Here the CDR3 reads CASSSGGGEQYF. CDR3 coding DNA: TGTGCCAGCAGTTCGGGTGGGGGCGAGCAGTACTTC.

The chain joins TRBV30 to TRBJ1-6; perhaps TRBD1 as D (5 bases). The germline gives CDR1 GTSNPN, CDR2 SVGIG (reference sequence). This CDR3 comprises 12 residues. The V end was cut by 5 bases, the J end by 14 bases, with 16 bases between. The CDR3 DNA sequence: TGTGCCTGGGCCTATTACGGGGGAACCCTCCACTTT. This sequence encodes CAWAYYGGTLHF.

Regarding this clone: Other DNA sequences in this specimen translate into the identical CDR3. This rearrangement joins TRBV5-1 to TRBJ2-7; 9 bases match TRBD2. Germline loops: CDR1 SGHRS, CDR2 YFSETQ. CDR3 length equals 18 residues. V was clipped by 4 bases and J by 3 bases; unmatched bases: 17. CDR3 sequence: CASSRGPLLAGADYEQYF. In DNA, the CDR3 is TGCGCCAGCAGCCGCGGCCCACTACTAGCGGGCGCCGACTACGAGCAGTACTTC.

The chain combines TRBV28 with TRBJ2-5; tentatively, D is TRBD1 (7 bases). Trimming shortened V by 7 bases and J by 6 bases, and 18 bases separated the two germline ends. The length of the CDR3 is 14 residues. The germline CDR1 and CDR2 sequences are MDHEN and SYDVKM. CDR3: CASTNEGGGKTQYF. For the CDR3, the DNA is TGTGCCAGCACCAACGAAGGGGGCGGGAAGACCCAGTACTTC.

This clone occurred once. V is TRBV6-4 and J is TRBJ2-1, with D unclear. Germline V CDR1 and CDR2: MRHNA, SNTAGT. The CDR3 is made up of 10 amino acids. V was trimmed by 5 bases and J by 9 bases, leaving 5 bases between them. CDR3 sequence (DNA): TGTGCCAGCAGTTGGGTTGAGCAGTTCTTC. Translation: CASSWVEQFF.

This sequence joins TRBV6-5 and TRBJ1-2; TRBD1 is a possible D gene (5 bases). The length of the CDR3 is 12 residues. From germline, CDR1 is MNHEY and CDR2 SVGAGI. V was cut by 2 bases and J by 6 bases, with 7 bases left in between. The DNA of the CDR3 is TGTGCCAGCAGTTACCAGGGACATGGCTACACCTTC. Translated, it gives CASSYQGHGYTF.

The chain uses TRBV24-1 and TRBJ2-2; 7 bases are shared with TRBD1. The ends lost 5 bases at V and 6 bases at J; junction bases unmatched: 5. CDR1 and CDR2 from the germline V gene are KGHDR and SFDVKD. There are 14 residues in the CDR3. The chain's CDR3 is CATSVTGLPGELFF. In DNA, the CDR3 is TGTGCCACCAGTGTGACAGGGTTACCCGGGGAGCTGTTTTTT.

The chain uses TRBV4-1 and TRBJ1-1, with a tentative D call TRBD1 (6 bases). The CDR3 totals 14 residues. CDR1 is MGHRA, CDR2 YSYEKL, per germline. The germline V and J ends were trimmed by 4 bases and 0 bases, with 9 bases remaining between them. In DNA, the CDR3 is TGCGCCAGCAGCCCGGACAGCCTGAACACTGAAGCTTTCTTT. Translated: CASSPDSLNTEAFF.

V gene TRBV5-1 combines with J gene TRBJ1-1; D ambiguous. Germline V lookup: CDR1 SGHRS, CDR2 YFSETQ. The CDR3 covers 13 residues. The V and J ends lost 3 bases and 1 base respectively, with 7 bases between them. In DNA, the CDR3 is TGCGCCAGCAGCTCAATCACGAACACTGAAGCTTTCTTT. Protein product: CASSSITNTEAFF.

The chain recombines TRBV9 with TRBJ2-2, with D hard to call. The V end lost 2 bases, the J end lost 6 bases, and 8 bases lay between the germline ends. The CDR3 is made up of 13 amino acids. Germline assignment: CDR1 SGDLS and CDR2 YYNGEE. This chain's CDR3 is CASSVDISGELFF. The CDR3 bases are TGTGCCAGCAGCGTCGACATCTCCGGGGAGCTGTTTTTT.

V gene TRBV29-1 combines with J gene TRBJ2-3, with 9 bases that match TRBD2. This CDR3 has 14 amino acids. After removal of 8 bases from V and 2 bases from J, the junction contained 8 bases not matched to a gene. CDR1 and CDR2 (germline): SQVTM, ANQGSEA. As DNA, the CDR3 is TGCAGCTTCGCTAGCGGGGCCCCCACAGATACGCAGTATTTT. Translation: CSFASGAPTDTQYF.

V usage is TRBV7-8 and J usage is TRBJ1-5; 7 positions agree with TRBD1. Trimming took 5 bases from V and 6 from J; bases not matched to a gene: 10. The CDR3 contains 15 residues. Germline V gives CDR1 SGHVS, CDR2 FQNEAQ. This chain's CDR3 is CASSLMVQGSQPQHF. CDR3 bases: TGTGCCAGCAGCCTTATGGTACAGGGGAGTCAGCCCCAGCATTTT.

This sequence joins TRBV5-1 and TRBJ2-2; TRBD1 matches 9 bases. The CDR3 is 15 amino acids. V trimming: 4 bases; J trimming: 7 bases; junction bases outside the gene matches: 8. Germline V gene data show CDR1 as SGHRS and CDR2 as YFSETQ. CDR3 protein: CASSRDRGSGGELFF. The CDR3 bases are TGCGCCAGCAGCCGTGACAGGGGGTCGGGCGGGGAGCTGTTTTTT.

The V call is TRBV9, the J call TRBJ1-1; D not resolved. The V end lost 3 bases, the J end lost 0 bases, and 9 bases lay between the germline ends. Germline CDR1 SGDLS, CDR2 YYNGEE. The CDR3 covers 14 residues. The CDR3 spells CASSGTVLNTEAFF. The CDR3 DNA follows: TGTGCCAGCAGCGGGACGGTTTTGAACACTGAAGCTTTCTTT.

A word on this clone: This CDR3 is also generated by other DNA sequences in the sample. The chain couples TRBV28 to TRBJ1-5, with unresolved D. Trimming stripped 3 bases from V and 0 bases from J, with 15 bases between. Germline CDR1 is MDHEN and CDR2 is SYDVKM. The CDR3 covers 17 residues. CDR3 protein: CASSFVRAVYSNQPQHF. DNA of the CDR3: TGTGCCAGCAGTTTTGTAAGGGCGGTCTATAGCAATCAGCCCCAGCATTTT. The full variable domain, its missing parts supplied by reference TRBV28 and TRBJ1-5, is DVKVTQSSRYLVKRTGEKVFLECVQDMDHENMFWYRQDPGLGLRLIYFSYDVKMKEKGDIPEGYSVSREKKERFSLILESASTNQTSMYLCASSFVRAVYSNQPQHFGDGTRLSIL.

CDR3 nucleotides: TGTGCCAGCAGTCTCCGGACAGGGGGCCGGACTAACTATGGCTACACCTTC. This translates into CASSLRTGGRTNYGYTF. The genes are TRBV27 and TRBJ1-2; 11 bases are shared with TRBD1. With 5 bases clipped from V and 0 bases from J, the junction kept 8 bases outside the gene matches. CDR1 MNHEY and CDR2 SMNVEV come from the germline V gene (reference sequence). The CDR3 length is 17 residues.

Only one count was recorded for this clone. This rearrangement joins TRBV5-1 to TRBJ2-1; TRBD2 matches at 14 bases. Trimming at V came to 4 bases and at J to 12 bases, leaving 12 bases not matched to a gene. CDR1 SGHRS and CDR2 YFSETQ come from the germline V gene. The CDR3 contains 16 residues. The CDR3 loop is CASSRGLAGAPMPQFF. The CDR3 coding sequence is TGCGCCAGCAGCCGGGGACTAGCGGGAGCCCCAATGCCGCAGTTCTTC. Looking up the rest from reference TRBV5-1 and TRBJ2-1 gives the full variable domain: KAGVTQTPRYLIKTRGQQVTLSCSPISGHRSVSWYQQTPGQGLQFLFEYFSETQRNKGNFPGRFSGRQFSNSRSEMNVSTLELGDSALYLCASSRGLAGAPMPQFFGPGTRLTVL.

The CDR3 protein is CASSYSKGAEEHEQYF. CDR3 bases: TGTGCCAGCAGTTACTCGAAGGGGGCTGAAGAGCACGAGCAGTACTTC. The rearrangement uses TRBV6-5 and TRBJ2-7; 7 bases fit TRBD1. The CDR3 extends over 16 amino acids. Germline trimming cut 0 bases from V and 5 bases from J; bases unmatched to any gene: 10. Germline CDR1 and CDR2: MNHEY and SVGAGI.